Listed below are T cell receptor beta chains from one sample, sequenced in a study of blood T cell repertoires in COVID-19. Generated by immunoSEQ multiplex PCR, the TCRdb table keeps only in-frame clones and is missing some. In the table there are about 190,000 clones, 75% to 95% of which are singletons. The sample taken for sequencing was peripheral blood. The source is a middle-aged man with acute or convalescent COVID-19. The CDR3 runs from the conserved cysteine through the conserved F or W. Each record gives: V gene, D gene, J gene, clone size, CDR3 protein, CDR3 DNA. A D gene is named only where the DNA matches it firmly. Only part of the rows carry a size: once, few, many, or a class if the clone is expanded.

v_gene: TRBV5-1; d_gene: NA; j_gene: TRBJ2-5; abundance: NA; CDR3aa: CASSLGGPTQETQYF; CDR3nt: TGCGCCAGCAGCTTGGGGGGGCCAACCCAAGAGACCCAGTACTTC
v_gene: TRBV10-3; d_gene: NA; j_gene: TRBJ2-1; abundance: once; CDR3aa: CAISAGQYNEQFF; CDR3nt: TGTGCCATCAGTGCTGGCCAATACAATGAGCAGTTCTTC
v_gene: TRBV7-2; d_gene: TRBD1; j_gene: TRBJ1-5; abundance: NA; CDR3aa: CASSLQGANNQPQHF; CDR3nt: TGTGCCAGCAGCTTACAGGGGGCTAACAATCAGCCCCAGCATTTT
v_gene: TRBV11-2; d_gene: TRBD2; j_gene: TRBJ2-3; abundance: NA; CDR3aa: CASSSSGRTDTQYF; CDR3nt: TGTGCCAGCAGCTCTAGCGGTCGCACAGATACGCAGTATTTT
v_gene: TRBV10-3; d_gene: NA; j_gene: TRBJ1-1; abundance: NA; CDR3aa: CAISESGGHPSEAFF; CDR3nt: TGTGCCATCAGTGAGTCTGGGGGCCACCCGTCTGAAGCTTTCTTT
v_gene: TRBV28; d_gene: NA; j_gene: TRBJ1-6; abundance: NA; CDR3aa: CASSPGHFSSYNSPLHF; CDR3nt: TGTGCCAGCAGTCCGGGACACTTTAGCTCCTATAATTCACCCCTCCACTTT
v_gene: TRBV19; d_gene: TRBD2; j_gene: TRBJ2-3; abundance: NA; CDR3aa: CASRTSGGFTDTQYF; CDR3nt: TGTGCCAGTAGGACTAGCGGGGGGTTCACGGATACGCAGTATTTT
v_gene: TRBV4-1; d_gene: NA; j_gene: TRBJ1-2; abundance: NA; CDR3aa: CASSQARGGRGYTF; CDR3nt: TGCGCCAGCAGCCAGGCCCGGGGGGGGCGTGGCTACACCTTC
v_gene: TRBV4-2; d_gene: NA; j_gene: TRBJ1-4; abundance: NA; CDR3aa: CASSETGNVGELFF; CDR3nt: TGTGCCAGCAGCGAGACCGGGAACGTTGGAGAACTGTTTTTT
v_gene: TRBV2; d_gene: NA; j_gene: TRBJ1-5; abundance: NA; CDR3aa: CASSEGFGDKVQSLAQHF; CDR3nt: TGTGCCAGCAGTGAAGGTTTTGGGGACAAGGTACAATCGTTAGCCCAGCATTTT
v_gene: TRBV20-1; d_gene: NA; j_gene: TRBJ1-5; abundance: few; CDR3aa: CSASPGDPNQPQHF; CDR3nt: TGCAGTGCTAGTCCGGGGGATCCCAATCAGCCCCAGCATTTT
v_gene: TRBV3-1/TRBV3-2; d_gene: TRBD1; j_gene: TRBJ1-5; abundance: NA; CDR3aa: CASSQEVYTGQSLSNQPQHF; CDR3nt: TGTGCCAGCAGCCAAGAGGTCTATACGGGACAGTCCCTCTCCAATCAGCCCCAGCATTTT
v_gene: TRBV5-1; d_gene: NA; j_gene: TRBJ1-5; abundance: NA; CDR3aa: CASSSGLNQPQHF; CDR3nt: TGCGCCAGCAGCTCAGGACTGAATCAGCCCCAGCATTTT
v_gene: TRBV9; d_gene: NA; j_gene: TRBJ2-3; abundance: NA; CDR3aa: CASSSRDTQYF; CDR3nt: TGTGCCAGCAGCTCCCGGGATACGCAGTATTTT
v_gene: TRBV27; d_gene: NA; j_gene: TRBJ2-7; abundance: NA; CDR3aa: CASSSPRDRPRTSAQYF; CDR3nt: TGTGCCAGCAGTTCCCCTCGCGACAGGCCCCGGACATCGGCGCAGTACTTC
v_gene: TRBV9; d_gene: TRBD2; j_gene: TRBJ2-2; abundance: few; CDR3aa: CASSQTSGGLRGTGELFF; CDR3nt: TGTGCCAGCAGCCAGACTAGCGGGGGGTTACGGGGCACCGGGGAGCTGTTTTTT
v_gene: TRBV9; d_gene: TRBD2; j_gene: TRBJ2-3; abundance: NA; CDR3aa: CASSAIGTSGQDTQYF; CDR3nt: TGTGCCAGCAGCGCGATAGGGACTAGCGGACAGGATACGCAGTATTTT
v_gene: TRBV6-2/TRBV6-3; d_gene: TRBD1; j_gene: TRBJ2-1; abundance: NA; CDR3aa: CASSYDRVGTNEQFF; CDR3nt: TGTGCCAGCAGTTACGACAGGGTAGGAACCAATGAGCAGTTCTTC
v_gene: TRBV7-9; d_gene: TRBD2; j_gene: TRBJ2-1; abundance: once; CDR3aa: CASSLVTSGIDEQFF; CDR3nt: TGTGCCAGCAGCTTAGTGACTAGCGGTATCGATGAGCAGTTCTTC
v_gene: TRBV6-5; d_gene: NA; j_gene: TRBJ1-1; abundance: NA; CDR3aa: CASRRTGLNTEAFF; CDR3nt: TGTGCCAGCAGGCGTACAGGGCTGAACACTGAAGCTTTCTTT